The table lists the clone carrying this TCR beta chain with a few counts. What it binds is not known. PCR employed 60 Vbeta and 13 Jbeta primers. TCRdb keeps only in-frame clones here, not all; method: immunoSEQ multiplex PCR. The sample yields tens of thousands of clones, 70% to 85% seen once. These data are taken from a study of cytomegalovirus exposure and HLA in healthy donors. General observations from the study: The later analysis indicated that the majority of CMV-associated TCR beta chains appeared HLA-restricted. The authors judged a highly shared variant cluster likely a sequencing artifact. In a later analysis, TCR association rates varied by HLA locus: DRB1 most, HLA-C fewest. A later analysis reportedly found fewer N-insertions in an Asian-associated ancestry cluster than the roughly 680-donor mean.

This CDR3 is built from 14 residues. Germline CDR1 reads GTSNPN; CDR2 reads SVGIG (reference sequence). The V segment lost 5 bases and the J segment 5 bases; nucleotides outside the gene matches: 6. The specimen sequenced was PBMCs. This sequence originates from a man in his fifties or sixties in good health and CMV-seronegative. This chain connects TRBV30 to TRBJ1-6; 7 bases map to TRBD1. Written as DNA, the CDR3 is TGTGCCTGGGTCCGGGACAGAGATAATTCACCCCTCCACTTT. It specifies CAWVRDRDNSPLHF. The variable domain in full, completed from reference TRBV30 and TRBJ1-6, reads SQTIHQWPATLVQPVGSPLSLECTVEGTSNPNLYWYRQAAGRGLQLLFYSVGIGQISSEVPQNLSASRPQDRQFILSSKKLLLSDSGFYLCAWVRDRDNSPLHFGNGTRLTVT.